The 7 T cell receptor beta chains in this list originate from one sample, sequenced in a study of graft-versus-host responses after intestinal transplantation. Sequenced by immunoSEQ multiplex PCR; TCRdb stores in-frame clones only, minus some. Among 50,000 or so clones listed, about 93% were seen once. The input for sequencing was PBMCs, taken 786 days after a first intestinal transplant, on the day of a second. Receptors were obtained from a human patient who received an intestinal transplant, so some T cells may come from the graft donor.

This chain uses TRBV19 with TRBJ2-1; 11 bases are shared with TRBD1. The CDR3 runs 14 residues. J was trimmed by 6 bases and V by 10 bases; bases with no gene match: 8. Germline CDR1 and CDR2: LNHDA and SQIVND (reference sequence). CDR3 amino acids: CAISRDRGGNEQFF. The CDR3 coding sequence is TGTGCCATAAGCCGGGACAGGGGGGGCAATGAGCAGTTCTTC.

The gene calls are TRBV28 and TRBJ2-5; D is unclear. Germline-derived CDR1 and CDR2 are MDHEN and SYDVKM. CDR3 length equals 15 residues. V lost 5 bases and J lost 1, with 14 bases in between. CDR3 bases: TGTGCCAGCAGTGACCCCGACTCCAGCCAAGAGACCCAGTACTTC. Encoded protein: CASSDPDSSQETQYF.

The V gene is TRBV5-1, the J gene TRBJ1-1; D ambiguous. The germline gives CDR1 SGHRS, CDR2 YFSETQ. The length of the CDR3 is 12 residues. The V and J ends lost 0 bases and 6 bases respectively, with 6 bases between them. CDR3: CASSLEGPEAFF. The CDR3 region has the DNA TGCGCCAGCAGCTTGGAAGGCCCTGAAGCTTTCTTT.

V gene TRBV6-4 combines with J gene TRBJ1-2, with 12 bases matching TRBD1. The V gene end was trimmed by 6 bases and the J gene end by 4 bases; junction bases not matched to a gene: 6. This CDR3 has 15 amino acids. Germline loops: CDR1 MRHNA, CDR2 SNTAGT. CDR3 region: CASRPGTGGSYGYTF. DNA for the CDR3: TGTGCCAGCAGGCCCGGGACAGGGGGCAGCTATGGCTACACCTTC.

This clone was counted a few times. The chain uses TRBV28 and TRBJ1-1, with D hard to call. This CDR3 contains 11 residues. Germline V lookup: CDR1 MDHEN, CDR2 SYDVKM. The ends were cut back, 4 bases at V and 7 bases at J, with 7 bases in the middle. The CDR3 DNA follows: TGTGCCAGCAGTTCACAGCTTGAAGCTTTCTTT. Protein product: CASSSQLEAFF.

This clone was detected only a few times. The V call is TRBV11-2, the J call TRBJ2-7; 7 nucleotides match TRBD1. J was trimmed by 2 bases and V by 5 bases; bases with no gene match: 9. This CDR3 has 15 amino acids. Germline V gene sequence: CDR1 SGHAT, CDR2 FQNNGV. CDR3 bases: TGTGCCAGCAGCCGGACAGGAAAAAAGACCTACGAGCAGTACTTC. Encoded protein: CASSRTGKKTYEQYF.

The V call is TRBV4-1, the J call TRBJ2-1; 14 nucleotides agree with TRBD2. The J segment lost 5 bases and the V segment lost 2 bases, leaving 11 bases of the junction unmatched. The CDR3 is 19 amino acids. Germline CDR1 reads MGHRA; CDR2 reads YSYEKL. In nucleotides, the CDR3 is TGCGCCAGCAGCCAATCTTTCGGGACTAGCGGGAGAGTCGACAATGAGCAGTTCTTC. This sequence encodes CASSQSFGTSGRVDNEQFF.